This T cell receptor (beta chain) was captured by sequencing in a study of control samples from healthy donors and cancer patients. Sequencing used immunoSEQ multiplex PCR; TCRdb keeps in-frame clones, though not all of them. The listing contains about 190,000 clones. Material for sequencing was blood. The TCR comes from a woman aged 25 to 45 in good health.

DNA for the CDR3: TGCGCCAGCAGCTTGGTCACAGGGGGCGTGAATGAGCAGTTCTTC. Translation: CASSLVTGGVNEQFF. The chain is built from TRBV5-1 and TRBJ2-1, with 9 bases identical to TRBD1. CDR3 length equals 15 residues. The V and J ends lost 0 bases and 7 bases, in that order; junction bases with no gene match: 5. CDR1 and CDR2 from the germline V gene are SGHRS and YFSETQ.